These 20 T cell receptor beta chains originate from one sample sequenced in a study of blood T cell repertoires in COVID-19. Profiling relied on immunoSEQ multiplex PCR, and the TCRdb table lists in-frame clones only, not all of them. The sample records roughly 77,000 clones, around 90% being singletons. The source material was peripheral blood. The receptors here all came from a man aged 50 to 59 with active COVID-19.

The V call is TRBV19, the J call TRBJ2-7; a possible D gene is TRBD2 (5 bases). Trimming took 3 bases from V and 6 from J, leaving 9 bases between them. The CDR3 covers 12 residues. Germline V CDR1 and CDR2: LNHDA, SQIVND (reference sequence). The CDR3 region has the DNA TGTGCCAGTAGTATGAGGGTTGGCGAGCAGTACTTC. It encodes CASSMRVGEQYF.

The genes are TRBV18 and TRBJ2-1, with D possibly matching TRBD2 (5 bases). The germline V and J ends were trimmed by 4 bases and 9 bases, with 19 bases remaining between them. CDR3 length equals 15 residues. The germline gives CDR1 KGHSH, CDR2 LQKENI. The CDR3 DNA reads TGTGCCAGCTCACGATCACTAGACAACCTTATTGAGCAGTTCTTC. Amino acids: CASSRSLDNLIEQFF.

This rearrangement joins TRBV25-1 to TRBJ1-1; 7 bases are shared with TRBD1. The V and J ends lost 7 bases and 2 bases, in that order; junction bases with no gene match: 10. Germline CDR1 MGHDK, CDR2 SYGVNS. CDR3 length: 15 residues. The CDR3 loop is CASTDSRGLNTEAFF. CDR3 in DNA: TGTGCCAGCACAGATTCAAGGGGGCTAAACACTGAAGCTTTCTTT.

This chain connects TRBV11-3 to TRBJ1-1; unclear D gene. The ends were cut back, 0 bases at V and 1 base at J, with 12 bases in the middle. The CDR3 loop spans 16 amino acids. Germline V CDR1 and CDR2: SGHNT, YENEEA. The CDR3 coding sequence is TGTGCCAGCAGCTTAGAGATTAGTTCTAGGAACACTGAAGCTTTCTTT. Protein sequence: CASSLEISSRNTEAFF.

This clone was seen a single time. This rearrangement joins TRBV6-5 to TRBJ1-1; D remains ambiguous. Germline lookup yields CDR1 MNHEY and CDR2 SVGAGI. The V end was cut by 8 bases, the J end by 0 bases, with 10 bases between. This CDR3 spans 13 amino acids. The CDR3 DNA follows: TGTGCCAGCGGAGGGTTGGTGAACACTGAAGCTTTCTTT. The encoded protein is CASGGLVNTEAFF.

This chain uses TRBV6-1 with TRBJ1-6; TRBD1 might be the D (6 bases). The CDR3 consists of 15 residues. Trimming pared 3 bases from V and 10 bases from J, leaving 16 bases between. Looked up from germline, CDR1 is MNHNS and CDR2 is SASEGT. The CDR3: CASSDLRDMASPLHF. The CDR3, as DNA: TGTGCCAGCAGTGACCTCCGGGACATGGCCTCACCCCTCCACTTT.

The V call is TRBV10-2, the J call TRBJ1-1; no reliable D call. V was clipped by 5 bases and J by 1 base, with 11 bases between them. The germline CDR1 and CDR2 sequences are WSHSY and SAAADI. The length of the CDR3 is 14 residues. For the CDR3, the DNA is TGCGCCAGCAGTCTTGGGCCTCGGAACACTGAAGCTTTCTTT. Translation gives CASSLGPRNTEAFF.

The chain employs TRBV6-5 and TRBJ1-5; D is possibly TRBD1 (5 bases). V lost 10 bases to trimming and J lost 4 bases, with 20 bases between them. The germline gives CDR1 MNHEY, CDR2 SVGAGI. The CDR3 covers 15 residues. CDR3 region: CATVKVWEGNQPQHF. The CDR3 region has the DNA TGTGCCACCGTGAAAGTCTGGGAGGGGAATCAGCCCCAGCATTTT.

This chain links TRBV6-6 with TRBJ2-3; 9 bases line up with TRBD2. From germline, CDR1 is MNHNY and CDR2 SVGAGI (reference sequence). CDR3 length: 15 residues. V shed 5 bases, J shed 3 bases, and the junction held 6 bases outside the gene matches. CDR3 sequence reads: CASSAREGRTDTQYF. Here the CDR3 DNA reads TGTGCCAGCAGTGCGCGGGAGGGCCGGACAGATACGCAGTATTTT.

The chain combines TRBV5-6 with TRBJ2-7, with 8 bases lining up with TRBD2. V gave up 5 bases and J gave up 0 bases; unmatched junction bases: 7. The CDR3 is 15 residues long. The germline CDR1 and CDR2 sequences are SGHDT and YYEEEE. Here the CDR3 DNA reads TGTGCCAGCAGACGATTAGCGGGGAGCTCCTACGAGCAGTACTTC. Translated: CASRRLAGSSYEQYF.

The chain couples TRBV14 to TRBJ2-1; 9 nucleotides align to TRBD2. V trimming: 4 bases; J trimming: 4 bases; junction bases outside the gene matches: 8. CDR1 is SGHDN and CDR2 is FVKESK in the germline V gene. This CDR3 has 16 amino acids. The CDR3 spells CASSPGGTSRYNEQFF. CDR3 DNA: TGTGCCAGCAGCCCCGGCGGGACTAGCCGGTACAATGAGCAGTTCTTC. Full variable domain (rest looked up from reference TRBV14 and TRBJ2-1): EAGVTQFPSHSVIEKGQTVTLRCDPISGHDNLYWYRRVMGKEIKFLLHFVKESKQDESGMPNNRFLAERTGGTYSTLKVQPAELEDSGVYFCASSPGGTSRYNEQFFGPGTRLTVL.

This clone was counted a single time. V gene TRBV6-2 or TRBV6-3 combines with J gene TRBJ1-1, with TRBD1 matching 9 bases. Per germline, CDR1 MNHEY and CDR2 SVGEGT. The CDR3 is 15 residues long. V shed 6 bases and J 0 bases; nucleotides not matched to a gene: 5. The CDR3 reads CASSRGTGMNTEAFF. The CDR3 bases are TGTGCCAGCAGCAGGGGGACAGGGATGAACACTGAAGCTTTCTTT.

The chain couples TRBV3-1 (or the pseudogene TRBV3-2) to TRBJ1-1, with D tentatively TRBD1 (6 bases). Germline loops: CDR1 LGHDT, CDR2 YNNKEL (reference sequence). Trimming cost V 4 bases and J 3 bases, with 15 bases left between them. The CDR3 covers 15 residues. This chain's CDR3 is CASSLKGGRDTEAFF. The CDR3 region has the DNA TGTGCCAGCAGCCTTAAAGGGGGTCGGGACACTGAAGCTTTCTTT.

The rearrangement links TRBV19 to TRBJ1-4, with 9 bases identical to TRBD1. This CDR3 spans 14 amino acids. The ends lost 6 bases at V and 6 bases at J; junction bases unmatched: 5. Looked up from germline, CDR1 is LNHDA and CDR2 is SQIVND (reference sequence). CDR3 loop: CASRGTGRHEKLFF. CDR3 nucleotide sequence: TGTGCCAGTAGAGGGACAGGGCGGCATGAAAAACTGTTTTTT.

This clone was counted a single time. This CDR3 is also generated by other DNA sequences in the sample. The chain couples TRBV5-1 to TRBJ2-7; tentative D call: TRBD1 (5 bases). V gave up 0 bases and J gave up 3 bases, with 7 bases separating them. The CDR3 has 13 amino acids. Per germline, CDR1 SGHRS and CDR2 YFSETQ. This CDR3 is CASSLGQSYEQYF. CDR3 DNA sequence: TGCGCCAGCAGCTTGGGACAGAGCTACGAGCAGTACTTC. Complete variable domain (other parts from reference TRBV5-1 and TRBJ2-7): KAGVTQTPRYLIKTRGQQVTLSCSPISGHRSVSWYQQTPGQGLQFLFEYFSETQRNKGNFPGRFSGRQFSNSRSEMNVSTLELGDSALYLCASSLGQSYEQYFGPGTRLTVT.

V and J are TRBV27 and TRBJ2-4, with no clear D. The CDR3 length is 15 residues. Germline V gene sequence: CDR1 MNHEY, CDR2 SMNVEV (reference sequence). V gave up 5 bases and J gave up 3 bases, with 14 bases separating them. The CDR3 spells CASSPSRPGKNIQYF. CDR3 bases: TGTGCCAGCAGTCCCAGTCGGCCGGGCAAAAACATTCAGTACTTC.

The CDR3 is CASSFYSNQPQHF. CDR3 DNA: TGTGCCAGCAGCTTTTATAGCAATCAGCCCCAGCATTTT. This chain links TRBV7-2 with TRBJ1-5; D unresolved. The CDR3 contains 13 residues. The V end lost 3 bases, the J end lost 0 bases, and 3 bases lay between the germline ends. Germline-derived CDR1 and CDR2 are SGHTA and FQGNSA.

With respect to this clone: At one boundary the junction diverges from the germline segment, which might be a read error. The chain recombines TRBV9 with TRBJ2-7; 7 bases line up with TRBD1. This CDR3 comprises 14 residues. The germline V gene encodes CDR1 SGDLS and CDR2 YYNGEE. In nucleotides, the CDR3 is TGTGCCAGCAGCGTCCACGCTCACAGGGGCCTAGGGATCTTC. Its translation: CASSVHAHRGLGIF. Supplemented by reference TRBV9 and TRBJ2-7, the full variable domain reads DSGVTQTPKHLITATGQRVTLRCSPRSGDLSVYWYQQSLDQGLQFLIQYYNGEERAKGNILERFSAQQFPDLHSELNLSSLELGDSALYFCASSVHAHRGLGIFGPGTRLTVT.

This clone has just one count. This chain links TRBV6-4 with TRBJ1-2; D not certain. The CDR3 contains 13 residues. Trimming shortened V by 2 bases and J by 7 bases, and 11 bases separated the two germline ends. The germline gives CDR1 MRHNA, CDR2 SNTAGT. The CDR3 protein is CASSDTGRGGYTF. CDR3 sequence (DNA): TGTGCCAGCAGTGACACCGGTCGGGGTGGCTACACCTTC.

V usage is TRBV25-1 and J usage is TRBJ1-2; 7 bases map to TRBD1. This CDR3 region has 15 residues. The V gene end was trimmed by 1 base and the J gene end by 5 bases; junction bases not matched to a gene: 7. CDR1 and CDR2 (germline): MGHDK, SYGVNS. CDR3 protein: CASSESPTGEYGYTF. CDR3 coding DNA: TGTGCCAGCAGTGAATCTCCCACAGGGGAATATGGCTACACCTTC.